This passage covers 21 T cell receptor beta chains from one sample sequenced in a study of blood T cell repertoires in COVID-19. Using immunoSEQ multiplex PCR, the repertoire was profiled, and TCRdb retains in-frame clones only, with some absent. The sample holds roughly 250,000 clones, around 90% seen once. The material sequenced was PBMCs or T cells enriched from blood (not recorded which). The receptors stem from a woman aged 25 to 39 with acute COVID-19.

The genes are TRBV4-1 and TRBJ1-1; D possibly corresponds to TRBD1 (6 bases). This CDR3 is 13 amino acids long. V gave up 5 bases and J gave up 1 base, with 8 bases separating them. Germline CDR1 and CDR2: MGHRA and YSYEKL. The CDR3 DNA is TGCGCCAGCAGCGCACAGGGGAACACTGAAGCTTTCTTT. Protein: CASSAQGNTEAFF.

The genes are TRBV3-1 (or the pseudogene TRBV3-2) and TRBJ1-1, with D hard to call. Trimming left V 1 base short and J 2 bases short, with 8 bases between. Germline lookup yields CDR1 LGHDT and CDR2 YNNKEL (reference sequence). This CDR3 is built from 14 residues. The CDR3 DNA follows: TGTGCCAGCAGCCAAGTGTCAGGTAACACTGAAGCTTTCTTT. This translates into CASSQVSGNTEAFF.

This chain connects TRBV5-1 to TRBJ1-6; 9 bases line up with TRBD1. The J segment lost 9 bases and the V segment lost 4 bases, leaving 5 bases of the junction unmatched. Germline assignment: CDR1 SGHRS and CDR2 YFSETQ. This CDR3 is 14 amino acids long. For the CDR3, the DNA is TGCGCCAGCAGCACGGGACAGGGTGTTTCACCCCTCCACTTT. It is translated as CASSTGQGVSPLHF.

V usage is TRBV7-3 and J usage is TRBJ1-1, with TRBD1 identical over 7 bases. V was pared by 0 bases and J by 4 bases, with 2 bases of the junction left unmatched. In germline, CDR1 is SGHTA, CDR2 FQGTGA. CDR3 length: 14 residues. The CDR3 region is CASSLTGQVTEAFF. The CDR3 region has the DNA TGTGCCAGCAGCTTAACTGGACAGGTCACTGAAGCTTTCTTT.

CDR3 sequence: CASKRQGNTGELFF. The CDR3 nucleotides are TGTGCCAGCAAGAGGCAGGGGAACACCGGGGAGCTGTTTTTT. This chain joins TRBV2 and TRBJ2-2, with a weak D call TRBD1 (5 bases). Germline-derived CDR1 and CDR2 are SNHLY and FYNNEI. The length of the CDR3 is 14 residues. Trimming removed 7 bases from V and 1 base from J, with 10 bases in between. Together with reference TRBV2 and TRBJ2-2, the CDR3 gives the full variable domain: EPEVTQTPSHQVTQMGQEVILRCVPISNHLYFYWYRQILGQKVEFLVSFYNNEISEKSEIFDDQFSVERPDGSNFTLKIRSTKLEDSAMYFCASKRQGNTGELFFGEGSRLTVL.

The chain uses TRBV6-5 and TRBJ2-7, with D possibly matching TRBD2 (6 bases). Between the trimmed V and J ends, which lost 10 bases and 3 bases, there was a span of 19 bases. Germline V gene data show CDR1 as MNHEY and CDR2 as SVGAGI. The CDR3 contains 14 residues. CDR3: CAITNSGGGYEQYF. CDR3 sequence (DNA): TGTGCCATCACGAACTCCGGGGGAGGCTACGAGCAGTACTTC.

The rearrangement joins TRBV5-1 to TRBJ2-2; 10 bases line up with TRBD1. Unmatched junction bases numbered 5, after V lost 7 bases and J lost 2 bases. The CDR3 length is 15 residues. Germline CDR1 and CDR2: SGHRS and YFSETQ. CDR3: CASARDRGNTGELFF. In nucleotides, the CDR3 is TGCGCCAGCGCCAGGGACAGGGGAAACACCGGGGAGCTGTTTTTT.

In this sample, this clone turned up once. The chain uses TRBV6-5 and TRBJ1-5; tentative D call: TRBD1 (5 bases). The germline V and J ends were trimmed by 6 bases and 0 bases, with 12 bases remaining between them. Germline V gene data show CDR1 as MNHEY and CDR2 as SVGAGI. The CDR3 contains 15 residues. DNA for the CDR3: TGTGCCAGCAGAACCAGGGAATATAGCAATCAGCCCCAGCATTTT. Residues: CASRTREYSNQPQHF.

The chain joins TRBV5-1 to TRBJ2-3, with D tentatively TRBD2 (6 bases). V was cut by 5 bases and J by 2 bases, with 12 bases left in between. CDR3 size: 14 residues. Germline V gives CDR1 SGHRS, CDR2 YFSETQ. The CDR3 bases are TGCGCCAGCAGGAGGGACTCCCTCACAGATACGCAGTATTTT. Protein: CASRRDSLTDTQYF.

The chain joins TRBV13 to TRBJ2-5; D not resolved. Germline lookup yields CDR1 PRHDT and CDR2 FYEKMQ (reference sequence). The V gene lost 5 bases and the J gene lost 4 bases, with 5 bases spanning the gap. This CDR3 contains 11 residues. CDR3 loop: CASSGGETQYF. The CDR3 nucleotides read TGTGCCAGCAGCGGCGGAGAGACCCAGTACTTC.

The CDR3 sequence: CASSSGTNTGELFF. The CDR3 DNA sequence: TGTGCCAGCAGTTCAGGGACTAACACCGGGGAGCTGTTTTTT. The gene calls are TRBV27 and TRBJ2-2; possible D gene TRBD2, 6 bases. Per the germline V gene, CDR1 is MNHEY and CDR2 is SMNVEV (reference sequence). The V and J ends lost 4 bases and 2 bases respectively, with 8 bases between them. CDR3 length equals 14 residues.

The V call is TRBV9, the J call TRBJ2-3; the D gene is possibly TRBD1 (6 bases). Trimming pared 3 bases from V and 3 bases from J, leaving 14 bases between. Germline CDR1 and CDR2: SGDLS and YYNGEE. CDR3 length: 15 residues. The CDR3 nucleotides read TGTGCCAGCAGCGGGGGGCCGGGTCCGACAGATACGCAGTATTTT. This sequence encodes CASSGGPGPTDTQYF.

The chain combines TRBV7-9 with TRBJ2-3; the D is unclear. Germline CDR1 reads SEHNR; CDR2 reads FQNEAQ (reference sequence). With 3 bases removed from V and 8 bases from J, the gap between germline ends came to 12 bases. The CDR3 covers 13 residues. CDR3 in DNA: TGTGCCAGCAGCTTCCTCGAGGCGAGTACGCAGTATTTT. It translates to CASSFLEASTQYF.

This clone was seen only once. This sequence joins TRBV7-2 and TRBJ2-2; tentatively, D is TRBD2 (6 bases). CDR1 and CDR2 (germline): SGHTA, FQGNSA. V lost 6 bases and J 4 bases, leaving 21 bases between the germline ends. The CDR3 is made up of 17 amino acids. The CDR3 sequence: CASRRNSGIRGTGELFF. CDR3 bases: TGTGCCAGCAGACGCAATAGCGGAATCCGGGGCACCGGGGAGCTGTTTTTT.

This clone was recorded a few times. The V and J genes are TRBV2 and TRBJ1-1; perhaps TRBD1 as D (5 bases). Looked up from germline, CDR1 is SNHLY and CDR2 is FYNNEI. The CDR3 consists of 14 residues. The germline V and J ends were trimmed by 6 bases and 6 bases, with 17 bases remaining between them. CDR3 bases: TGTGCCAGCAGGCAAAGAGTGGGAGGGGCTGAAGCTTTCTTT. This sequence encodes CASRQRVGGAEAFF.

The chain recombines TRBV7-3 with TRBJ2-1; TRBD2 might be the D (5 bases). Deletions cut 9 bases from V and 9 bases from J, with 15 bases between. The length of the CDR3 is 12 residues. The V gene's germline CDR1 is SGHTA and CDR2 FQGTGA. In DNA form, the CDR3 reads TGTGCCAGTGGGAGAGTAGAGGGTGAGCAGTTCTTC. As protein: CASGRVEGEQFF.

The chain is built from TRBV5-8 and TRBJ1-2; D unresolved. The CDR3 runs to 15 residues. Deletions cut 2 bases from V and 8 bases from J, with 19 bases between. Per germline, CDR1 SGHTS and CDR2 YDEGEE. This CDR3 is CASSFGTSLSGGYTF. The CDR3 DNA follows: TGTGCCAGCAGCTTCGGTACATCCCTAAGCGGGGGCTACACCTTC.

This chain connects TRBV18 to TRBJ2-5, with 10 bases aligning to TRBD2. The CDR3 length is 15 residues. J was trimmed by 6 bases and V by 6 bases; bases with no gene match: 10. Germline assignment: CDR1 KGHSH and CDR2 LQKENI. Here the CDR3 reads CASSPGLAREKTQYF. CDR3 DNA: TGTGCCAGCTCGCCGGGACTAGCGCGGGAAAAGACCCAGTACTTC.

This sequence joins TRBV2 and TRBJ2-5, with D tentatively TRBD2 (6 bases). The V gene's germline CDR1 is SNHLY and CDR2 FYNNEI. The CDR3 runs 13 residues. The V gene lost 8 bases and the J gene lost 5 bases, with 15 bases spanning the gap. The chain's CDR3 is CASGRGNPETQYF. The CDR3 coding sequence is TGTGCCAGCGGGCGGGGAAACCCGGAGACCCAGTACTTC.

The chain is built from TRBV19 and TRBJ1-5; no firm D call. V was shortened by 10 bases and J by 2 bases, with 18 bases between the two germline ends. Looked up from germline, CDR1 is LNHDA and CDR2 is SQIVND (reference sequence). The CDR3 extends over 15 amino acids. The CDR3 sequence: CATERRGGRNQPQHF. CDR3 coding DNA: TGTGCCACCGAACGCCGGGGAGGACGCAATCAGCCCCAGCATTTT.

This clone has only one observation. V is TRBV28 and J is TRBJ1-2; D gene unclear. Germline CDR1 and CDR2: MDHEN and SYDVKM. The V end lost 4 bases, the J end lost 8 bases, and 11 bases lay between the germline ends. The CDR3 has 12 amino acids. The CDR3 DNA is TGTGCCAGCAGTTCCTTACAGTCCGGCTACACCTTC. This encodes CASSSLQSGYTF.